The 12 T cell receptor beta chains reported below all come from one sample, sequenced in a study of glioma-infiltrating T cells. The iRepertoire nested amplicon-rescue multiplex PCR amplified TCR alpha and beta CDR3s from RNA. TCRdb redid the calling of the multiplex PCR reads with MiXCR, one entry per CDR3 protein. The data show about 400,000 distinct CDR3 sequences, with approximately 42% seen just once and approximately 12% held by the top ten. Specimen: glioma tissue, nonneoplastic brain tissue, or PBMCs (not recorded which). These receptors all stem from a human donor with low-grade glioma or glioblastoma, undergoing nonglioma brain surgery, or in good health (not recorded which).

This clonotype was recorded a few times. The V call is TRBV7-9, the J call TRBJ1-4; the D is unclear. The CDR3 spans 15 residues. In germline, CDR1 is SEHNR, CDR2 FQNEAQ (reference sequence). V lost 2 bases and J lost 8, with 15 bases in between. The DNA of the CDR3 is TGTGCCAGCAGCTTATGGGCTGCCTTCCGCGAAAAACTGTTTTTT. This gives the protein CASSLWAAFREKLFF.

The gene calls are TRBV19 and TRBJ2-7; D possibly matches TRBD1 or TRBD2 (5 bases each). Germline V gene lookup returns CDR1 LNHDA and CDR2 SQIVND (reference sequence). This CDR3 region has 14 residues. The V and J ends lost 3 bases and 5 bases respectively, with 14 bases between them. The CDR3 spells CASSIGQGVDEQYF. For the CDR3, the DNA is TGTGCCAGTAGTATTGGGCAGGGAGTGGACGAGCAGTACTTC.

The CDR3 spells CASSIGLGLNTEAFF. The CDR3, as DNA: TGTGCCAGTAGTATAGGACTGGGGTTGAACACTGAAGCTTTCTTT. The chain links TRBV19 to TRBJ1-1, with no clear D. V shed 1 base and J shed 0 bases, with 9 bases lying between them. This CDR3 region has 15 residues. Germline CDR1 and CDR2: LNHDA and SQIVND (reference sequence).

This clonotype was detected a few times. This chain uses TRBV20-1 with TRBJ2-5; 7 bases match TRBD2. In germline, CDR1 is DFQATT, CDR2 SNEGSKA (reference sequence). The CDR3 is 15 amino acids. Written as DNA, the CDR3 is TGCAGCGGGGCGGTTCTAGCGGTGCTCCAAGAGACCCAGTACTTC. Amino acid sequence: CSGAVLAVLQETQYF.

The chain uses TRBV27 and TRBJ1-2; no clear D gene. This CDR3 is built from 13 residues. Trimming pared 4 bases from V and 2 bases from J, leaving 8 bases between. CDR1 and CDR2 from the germline V gene are MNHEY and SMNVEV (reference sequence). The CDR3 protein is CASSSSGNYGYTF. The CDR3 DNA reads as TGTGCCAGCAGTTCATCTGGGAACTATGGCTACACCTTC.

On this clonotype: A much larger clone lies a single base off, so this may be a read error. The V gene is TRBV6-2 or TRBV6-3, the J gene TRBJ2-7; maybe TRBD2 (6 bases). Germline CDR1 is MNHEY and CDR2 is SVGEGT. The V and J ends lost 11 bases and 3 bases respectively, with 20 bases between them. This CDR3 has 14 amino acids. CDR3 bases: TGTGCCGCAGTCCGGGGCGGGACCGGCTACGAGCAGTACTTC. This translates into CAAVRGGTGYEQYF.

This clonotype was detected a few times. The V call is TRBV25-1, the J call TRBJ2-2; D possibly uses TRBD1 or TRBD2 (5 bases each). V lost 1 base and J 4 bases, leaving 16 bases between the germline ends. CDR3 length: 17 amino acids. Germline V gene sequence: CDR1 MGHDK, CDR2 SYGVNS. The DNA for the CDR3 is TGTGCCAGCAGTGAATTTCGGGGCACAGTCGCCACCGGGGAGCTGTTTTTT. Translated: CASSEFRGTVATGELFF.

V usage is TRBV20-1 and J usage is TRBJ2-7; 9 positions match TRBD2. The trim removed 3 bases at V and 3 bases at J, leaving 3 bases unmatched. CDR1 is DFQATT, CDR2 SNEGSKA, per germline (reference sequence). The CDR3 totals 13 residues. The CDR3 sequence: CSARLAGYYEQYF. DNA for the CDR3: TGCAGTGCTAGGCTAGCGGGGTACTACGAGCAGTACTTC.

This chain uses TRBV7-2 with TRBJ2-7, with a tentative D call TRBD2 (5 bases). Germline V gene lookup returns CDR1 SGHTA and CDR2 FQGNSA. The CDR3 runs to 12 residues. Trimming stripped 3 bases from V and 3 bases from J, with 6 bases between. CDR3 in amino acids: CASSFAGYEQYF. In DNA form, the CDR3 reads TGTGCCAGCAGCTTCGCGGGCTACGAGCAGTACTTC.

This clonotype has a count of ten or more. The CDR3, as DNA: TGTGCCAGCCTAGGGCAGGTGAACGAAAAACTGTTTTTT. Translation: CASLGQVNEKLFF. The V call is TRBV28, the J call TRBJ1-4; no definite D call. V was pared by 8 bases and J by 8 bases, with 15 bases between. Germline V gives CDR1 MDHEN, CDR2 SYDVKM. The CDR3 totals 13 residues.

The sample holds many counts of this clonotype. CDR3 nucleotides: TGTGCCACCAGGCGCCAGGGCGCTGAAGCTTTCTTT. Translation gives CATRRQGAEAFF. The chain combines TRBV15 with TRBJ1-1, with a possible D match to TRBD1 (5 bases). The CDR3 spans 12 residues. Deletions cut 6 bases from V and 6 bases from J, with 11 bases between. Germline V lookup: CDR1 LNHNV, CDR2 YYDKDF (reference sequence).

As regards this clonotype: A much larger clone sits a single nucleotide away, making a read error possible. The chain uses TRBV5-4 and TRBJ1-2; no clear D. Per the germline V gene, CDR1 is SGHNT and CDR2 is YYREEE (reference sequence). V lost 0 bases and J lost 9, with 15 bases in between. CDR3 length: 14 residues. CDR3 protein: CASSLGTLESSYTF. The CDR3, as DNA: TGTGCCAGCAGCTTGGGCACACTAGAAAGTAGCTACACCTTC. Full variable domain (remainder filled in from reference TRBV5-4 and TRBJ1-2): ETGVTQSPTHLIKTRGQQVTLRCSSQSGHNTVSWYQQALGQGPQFIFQYYREEENGRGNFPPRFSGLQFPNYSSELNVNALELDDSALYLCASSLGTLESSYTFGSGTRLTVV.